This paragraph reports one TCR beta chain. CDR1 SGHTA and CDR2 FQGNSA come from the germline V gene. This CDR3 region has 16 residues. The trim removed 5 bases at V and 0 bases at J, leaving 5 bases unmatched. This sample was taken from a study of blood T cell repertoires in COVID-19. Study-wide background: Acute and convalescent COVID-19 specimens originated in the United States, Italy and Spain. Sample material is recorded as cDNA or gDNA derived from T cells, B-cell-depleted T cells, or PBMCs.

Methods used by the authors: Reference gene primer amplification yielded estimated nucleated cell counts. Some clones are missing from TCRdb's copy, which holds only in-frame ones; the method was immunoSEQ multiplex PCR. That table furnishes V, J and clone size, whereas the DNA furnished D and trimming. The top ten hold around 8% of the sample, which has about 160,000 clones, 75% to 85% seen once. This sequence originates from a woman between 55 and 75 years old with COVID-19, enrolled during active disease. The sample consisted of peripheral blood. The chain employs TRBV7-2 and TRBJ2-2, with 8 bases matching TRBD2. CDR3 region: CASSPPGLANTGELFF. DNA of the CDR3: TGTGCCAGCAGCCCACCGGGACTAGCGAACACCGGGGAGCTGTTTTTT.